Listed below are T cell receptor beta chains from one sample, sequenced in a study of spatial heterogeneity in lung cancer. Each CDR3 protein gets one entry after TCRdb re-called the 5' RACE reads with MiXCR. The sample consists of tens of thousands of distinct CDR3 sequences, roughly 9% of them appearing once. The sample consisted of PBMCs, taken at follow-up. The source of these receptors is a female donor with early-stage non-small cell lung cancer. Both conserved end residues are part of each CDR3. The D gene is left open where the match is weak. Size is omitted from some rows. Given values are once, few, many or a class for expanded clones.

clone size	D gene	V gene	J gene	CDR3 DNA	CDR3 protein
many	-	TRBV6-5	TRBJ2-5	TGTGCCAGCAGTAACAGGGAGAACCAAGAGACCCAGTACTTC	CASSNRENQETQYF
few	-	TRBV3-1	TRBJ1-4	TGTGCCAGCAGCCAATACCGCGGGGGAACTAATGAAAAACTGTTTTTT	CASSQYRGGTNEKLFF
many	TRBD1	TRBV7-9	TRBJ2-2	TGTGCCAGCAGCTTAGCCGTCGCTAGGACAGGGCACACCGGGGAGCTGTTTTTT	CASSLAVARTGHTGELFF
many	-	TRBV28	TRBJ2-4	TGTGCCAGCAGGAAGTTTTGGGACGGCAAAAACATTCAGTACTTC	CASRKFWDGKNIQYF
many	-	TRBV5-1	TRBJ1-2	TGCGCCAGCAGTGACAGAGCTAACTATGGCTACACCTTC	CASSDRANYGYTF
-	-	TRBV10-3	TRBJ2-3	TGTGCCATCAGTCCTGCAGATACGCAGTATTTT	CAISPADTQYF
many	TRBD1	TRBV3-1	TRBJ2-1	TGTGCCAGCAGCCTGCCGGGACAGGACAATGAGCAGTTCTTC	CASSLPGQDNEQFF
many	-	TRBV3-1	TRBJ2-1	TGTGCCAGCAGCCACCTACTCGAAAAAGGCCTTGAGCAGTTCTTC	CASSHLLEKGLEQFF
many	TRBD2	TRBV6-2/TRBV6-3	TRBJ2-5	TGTGCCAGCAGTACCCGACTAGCCGGCCGTGAGACCCAGTACTTC	CASSTRLAGRETQYF
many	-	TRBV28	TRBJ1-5	TGTGCCAGCAGTTTAAGAGCCAGCAATCAGCCCCAGCATTTT	CASSLRASNQPQHF
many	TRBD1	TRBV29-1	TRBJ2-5	TGCAGCGTTGAACCGGGACAGGGGGCGCAAGGGGCCCAGTACTTC	CSVEPGQGAQGAQYF
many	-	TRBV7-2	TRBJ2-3	TGTGCCATCTCTCTGCGGGAAGATACGCAGTATTTT	CAISLREDTQYF
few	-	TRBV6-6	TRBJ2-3	TGTGCCAGCGGTCCCTCCCGGACAAGGTCAGCAGATACGCAGTATTTT	CASGPSRTRSADTQYF
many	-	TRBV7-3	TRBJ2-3	TGTGCCAGCAGCGGGGGCATTACAGATACGCAGTATTTT	CASSGGITDTQYF
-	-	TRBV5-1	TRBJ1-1	TGCGCCAGCAGCTCCGGGATCTCGCCTGAAGCTTTCTTT	CASSSGISPEAFF
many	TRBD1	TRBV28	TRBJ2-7	TGTGCCAGCAGTTTGGCGGACAGGGGAGAGCAGTACTTC	CASSLADRGEQYF
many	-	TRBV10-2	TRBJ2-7	TGCGCCAGCAGTGAGGTGGGCTACTACGAGCAGTACTTC	CASSEVGYYEQYF
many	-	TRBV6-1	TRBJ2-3	TGTGCCAGCAGTGAATCTGGGGGTGGCACAGATACGCAGTATTTT	CASSESGGGTDTQYF
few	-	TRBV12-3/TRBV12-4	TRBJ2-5	TGTGCCAGCAGTCCAGGACAGTCCATCCAAGAGACCCAGTACTTC	CASSPGQSIQETQYF
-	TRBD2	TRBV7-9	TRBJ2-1	TGTGCCAGCAGCTTGAGCGGGAGGGCCTCCTACAATGAGCAGTTCTTC	CASSLSGRASYNEQFF
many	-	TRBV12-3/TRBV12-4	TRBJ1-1	TGTGCCAGCAGCCGGGACGGCCAGAACACTGAAGCTTTCTTT	CASSRDGQNTEAFF
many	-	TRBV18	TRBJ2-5	TGTGCCAGCTCACCACCGTCGGGGATAGAGACCCAGTACTTC	CASSPPSGIETQYF